This is a list of T cell receptor beta chains from one sample in a study of blood T cell repertoires in COVID-19. Using immunoSEQ multiplex PCR, the repertoire was profiled, and TCRdb retains in-frame clones only, with some absent. The sample has approximately 250,000 clones, 86% seen once; the top ten hold 3.6%. The specimen sequenced was peripheral blood. These receptor sequences come from a young man with active or convalescent COVID-19. Both conserved end residues are part of each CDR3. A D gene is named only where the DNA matches it firmly. Not all rows give a size; the values are once, few, many and, for expanded clones, a class.

J gene,D gene,clone size,V gene,CDR3 protein,CDR3 DNA
TRBJ1-5,TRBD1,.,TRBV15,CATSRDQGGNQPQHF,TGTGCCACCAGCAGAGATCAGGGGGGCAATCAGCCCCAGCATTTT
TRBJ1-5,.,.,TRBV6-1,CASSEAIAGGQPQHF,TGTGCCAGCAGTGAAGCGATCGCGGGTGGCCAGCCCCAGCATTTT
TRBJ1-5,TRBD1,.,TRBV6-5,CASSPRDRLNQPQHF,TGTGCCAGCAGTCCCCGGGACAGGCTGAATCAGCCCCAGCATTTT
TRBJ2-3,.,.,TRBV5-6,CASSFGAQRLGTDTQYF,TGTGCCAGCAGCTTCGGTGCACAGCGGCTGGGCACAGATACGCAGTATTTT
TRBJ1-5,.,.,TRBV2,CASGQGRNQPQHF,TGTGCCAGTGGGCAAGGCCGCAATCAGCCCCAGCATTTT
TRBJ2-1,TRBD2,.,TRBV25-1,CASSEASGGVNEQFF,TGTGCCAGCAGTGAGGCTAGCGGGGGGGTGAATGAGCAGTTCTTC
TRBJ2-2,.,.,TRBV3-1/TRBV3-2,CASSQERGINTGELFF,TGTGCCAGCAGCCAAGAGCGGGGAATAAACACCGGGGAGCTGTTTTTT
TRBJ2-1,TRBD2,.,TRBV4-3,CASSQAASGAWNEQFF,TGCGCCAGCAGCCAAGCGGCTAGCGGGGCCTGGAATGAGCAGTTCTTC
TRBJ1-1,.,.,TRBV2,CASLGGETEAFF,TGTGCCAGCCTTGGGGGCGAGACTGAAGCTTTCTTT
TRBJ1-2,.,.,TRBV6-2/TRBV6-3,CASSYGGGENYGYTF,TGTGCCAGCAGTTACGGTGGGGGCGAAAACTATGGCTACACCTTC
TRBJ1-1,.,few,TRBV7-6,CASSPRLEGGHTEAFF,TGTGCCAGCAGCCCCCGTTTGGAGGGTGGGCACACTGAAGCTTTCTTT
TRBJ2-5,TRBD1,.,TRBV10-3,CAISRKRGPETQYF,TGTGCCATCAGCCGTAAAAGGGGGCCCGAGACCCAGTACTTC
TRBJ2-1,.,few,TRBV7-8,CASSPTLGHEQFF,TGTGCCAGCAGCCCGACTTTGGGGCATGAGCAGTTCTTC
TRBJ2-3,TRBD1,.,TRBV6-5,CASRPQQGWSDTQYF,TGTGCCAGCAGGCCCCAACAGGGGTGGTCAGATACGCAGTATTTT
TRBJ2-5,.,.,TRBV7-2,CASSKGLPVETQYF,TGTGCCAGCAGCAAAGGACTACCCGTGGAGACCCAGTACTTC
TRBJ2-7,.,.,TRBV4-1,CASSQAGRGRYEQYF,TGCGCCAGCAGCCAAGCGGGCAGGGGAAGGTACGAGCAGTACTTC
TRBJ2-7,.,.,TRBV7-9,CASSGGNYEQYF,TGTGCCAGCAGCGGCGGGAACTACGAGCAGTACTTC
TRBJ2-3,TRBD1,.,TRBV5-1,CASSANGGTGFLNTDTQYF,TGCGCCAGCAGCGCAAACGGAGGGACAGGGTTTTTAAACACAGATACGCAGTATTTT
TRBJ1-6,.,.,TRBV7-3,CASSFGSTDSPLHF,TGTGCCAGCAGCTTTGGCTCCACCGATTCACCCCTCCACTTT
TRBJ2-2,.,.,TRBV11-2,CASSVPPADNTGELFF,TGTGCCAGCAGCGTCCCCCCCGCGGATAACACCGGGGAGCTGTTTTTT
TRBJ1-1,TRBD1,.,TRBV6-2/TRBV6-3,CASSFVLQGAGTEAFF,TGTGCCAGCAGTTTCGTGCTACAGGGGGCGGGCACTGAAGCTTTCTTT
TRBJ2-4,.,.,TRBV28,CASSLGLPTATLTIQYF,TGTGCCAGCAGTTTAGGCTTGCCGACAGCCACTCTAACCATTCAGTACTTC
TRBJ1-6,.,.,TRBV5-6,CASSLVRDYNSPLHF,TGTGCCAGCAGCTTGGTCAGGGACTATAATTCACCCCTCCACTTT
TRBJ2-7,.,.,TRBV7-9,CASANHYEQYF,TGTGCCAGCGCCAACCACTACGAGCAGTACTTC
TRBJ1-1,TRBD1,.,TRBV6-5,CASSYLGQTEAFF,TGTGCCAGCAGTTACCTGGGACAGACTGAAGCTTTCTTT
TRBJ2-6,TRBD2,.,TRBV3-1/TRBV3-2,CASSHSGGLGGAGANVLTF,TGTGCCAGCAGCCACTCCGGAGGACTAGGAGGGGCTGGGGCCAACGTCCTGACTTTC
TRBJ2-3,TRBD1,.,TRBV6-5,CASSYSTGVGTDTQYF,TGTGCCAGCAGTTACTCGACAGGGGTGGGCACAGATACGCAGTATTTT